This T cell receptor (beta chain) was observed in a study of blood T cell repertoires in COVID-19. Overall study context: Italy, Spain and the United States were the sources of the convalescent and acute COVID-19 samples. T cells, B-cell-depleted T cells, or PBMCs provided the cDNA or gDNA that served as material.

This CDR3 region has 13 residues. CDR1 is MNHEY and CDR2 is SVGEGT in the germline V gene. V lost 5 bases to trimming and J lost 0 bases, with 5 bases between them. How the authors handled the data: From reference gene primer amplification, estimates of nucleated cell counts were derived. Sequencing used immunoSEQ multiplex PCR; TCRdb keeps in-frame clones, though not all of them. That table is the source of V, J and clone size, and D and trimming were worked out from the DNA. The sample includes around 100,000 clones, roughly 79% of them seen just once. The receptor comes from a man in his 70s with active or convalescent COVID-19. Sequencing was done on a sample of peripheral blood. The V and J genes are TRBV6-2 or TRBV6-3 and TRBJ2-1; D is ambiguous. CDR3 nucleotides: TGTGCCAGCAGTCGGAGCTCCTACAATGAGCAGTTCTTC. It yields the protein CASSRSSYNEQFF.